Below, 28 T cell receptor beta chains from the same sample are listed, as sequenced in a study of blood T cell repertoires in COVID-19. TCRdb's table, derived via immunoSEQ multiplex PCR, lists solely in-frame clones and lacks some. The table has a few hundred thousand clones, 85% seen once. The sequencing sample was made of peripheral blood. These receptors were collected from a young woman with acute or convalescent COVID-19.

The CDR3 nucleotides read TGTGCCAGCAGTGCGACAGGGGGCAGGACAGATACGCAGTATTTT. This translates into CASSATGGRTDTQYF. The rearrangement joins TRBV7-3 to TRBJ2-3; TRBD1 agrees at 10 bases. Looked up from germline, CDR1 is SGHTA and CDR2 is FQGTGA. The CDR3 consists of 15 residues. V lost 6 bases, J lost 3 bases, and 6 bases stayed unmatched.

The chain is built from TRBV4-1 and TRBJ1-3; TRBD1 matches 8 bases. The trim removed 3 bases at V and 3 bases at J, leaving 7 bases unmatched. This CDR3 is 16 amino acids long. Germline-derived CDR1 and CDR2 are MGHRA and YSYEKL. The CDR3 DNA sequence: TGCGCCAGCAGCCACCGTTACACAGGGGGTGGAAACACCATATATTTT. Its protein product is CASSHRYTGGGNTIYF.

The gene calls are TRBV27 and TRBJ2-7; weak D call: TRBD2 (6 bases). The CDR3 runs to 16 residues. Germline CDR1 MNHEY, CDR2 SMNVEV (reference sequence). With 6 bases removed from V and 1 base from J, the gap between germline ends came to 19 bases. This CDR3 reads CASSHWTTGSSYEQYF. The CDR3 DNA follows: TGTGCCAGCAGCCATTGGACTACGGGCTCGTCCTACGAGCAGTACTTC.

The chain employs TRBV14 and TRBJ1-1; no clear D. The V and J ends lost 1 base and 4 bases respectively, with 10 bases between them. The CDR3 has 14 residues. From germline, CDR1 is SGHDN and CDR2 FVKESK. CDR3 bases: TGTGCCAGCAGCCAAGTCTGGGGAGTCACTGAAGCTTTCTTT. Its protein product is CASSQVWGVTEAFF. Based on the CDR3 plus reference TRBV14 and TRBJ1-1, the full variable domain is EAGVTQFPSHSVIEKGQTVTLRCDPISGHDNLYWYRRVMGKEIKFLLHFVKESKQDESGMPNNRFLAERTGGTYSTLKVQPAELEDSGVYFCASSQVWGVTEAFFGQGTRLTVV.

V and J are TRBV9 and TRBJ1-2, with D uncertain. The germline gives CDR1 SGDLS, CDR2 YYNGEE. V lost 4 bases and J lost 8, with 18 bases in between. This CDR3 has 14 residues. The CDR3 reads CASSPSGKGDGYTF. The CDR3 nucleotides are TGTGCCAGCAGCCCGTCGGGAAAGGGTGACGGCTACACCTTC.

The J gene is TRBJ1-2, the V gene TRBV9; 7 bases fit TRBD1. CDR1 SGDLS and CDR2 YYNGEE come from the germline V gene. The CDR3 totals 16 residues. V lost 0 bases to trimming and J lost 6 bases; unmatched junction nucleotides: 11. In nucleotides, the CDR3 is TGTGCCAGCAGCGTAGGAGACAGGGCTAATCAAGATGGCTACACCTTC. This gives the protein CASSVGDRANQDGYTF.

This clone was picked up one time. This chain links TRBV30 with TRBJ1-2; D unresolved. V gave up 1 base and J gave up 1 base, with 13 bases separating them. Per germline, CDR1 GTSNPN and CDR2 SVGIG (reference sequence). CDR3 length: 15 residues. This CDR3 is CAWSGRADGNYGYTF. In DNA, the CDR3 is TGTGCCTGGAGTGGGAGGGCGGACGGTAACTATGGCTACACCTTC.

The CDR3 spells CARSLAAPDRRAGELFF. CDR3 sequence (DNA): TGTGCCAGAAGCTTGGCTGCCCCTGACAGGCGAGCCGGGGAGCTGTTTTTT. The chain has TRBV5-3 and TRBJ2-2; possibly TRBD1 for D (6 bases). TRBV5-3 is placed among ORFs of uncertain function. CDR3 length: 17 residues. The V and J ends lost 0 bases and 6 bases respectively, with 18 bases between them.

The genes are TRBV7-3 and TRBJ2-7; D might be TRBD1 (6 bases). The V and J ends lost 5 bases and 5 bases respectively, with 13 bases between them. CDR3 size: 13 residues. Germline V gene sequence: CDR1 SGHTA, CDR2 FQGTGA. The CDR3 region is CASSPSQGHEQYF. In DNA form, the CDR3 reads TGTGCCAGCAGCCCATCACAGGGTCACGAGCAGTACTTC.

The V and J genes are TRBV7-3 and TRBJ1-6, with D possibly matching TRBD1 (6 bases). V was clipped by 1 base and J by 8 bases, with 12 bases between them. CDR1 SGHTA and CDR2 FQGTGA come from the germline V gene. The CDR3 length is 15 residues. The CDR3 region is CASSLNTGQDSPLHF. CDR3 nucleotide sequence: TGTGCCAGCAGCTTAAATACAGGGCAGGATTCACCCCTCCACTTT. The full variable domain, with the rest looked up from reference TRBV7-3 and TRBJ1-6, is GAGVSQTPSNKVTEKGKYVELRCDPISGHTALYWYRQSLGQGPEFLIYFQGTGAADDSGLPNDRFFAVRPEGSVSTLKIQRTERGDSAVYLCASSLNTGQDSPLHFGNGTRLTVT.

The gene calls are TRBV29-1 and TRBJ1-5, with D hard to call. The CDR3 runs 14 residues. Trimming stripped 4 bases from V and 2 bases from J, with 12 bases between. The germline V gene encodes CDR1 SQVTM and CDR2 ANQGSEA. CDR3 sequence: CSVAMGGGNQPQHF. DNA of the CDR3: TGCAGCGTTGCAATGGGAGGTGGCAATCAGCCCCAGCATTTT.

This clone was seen a few times. V usage is TRBV5-1 and J usage is TRBJ2-3; 13 bases are shared with TRBD2. The germline V gene has CDR1 SGHRS and CDR2 YFSETQ. After removal of 4 bases from V and 0 bases from J, the junction contained 5 bases not matched to a gene. The length of the CDR3 is 17 residues. CDR3 residues: CASSPGTSGASTDTQYF. The CDR3 DNA reads TGCGCCAGCAGCCCTGGGACTAGCGGGGCTAGCACAGATACGCAGTATTTT.

The chain recombines TRBV13 with TRBJ2-3; the match to TRBD2 covers 9 bases. The CDR3 runs 15 residues. Germline V CDR1 and CDR2: PRHDT, FYEKMQ (reference sequence). J was trimmed by 2 bases and V by 3 bases; bases with no gene match: 3. The chain's CDR3 is CASSLKRGDTDTQYF. The CDR3 DNA is TGTGCCAGCAGCTTGAAGCGGGGGGACACAGATACGCAGTATTTT.

The V call is TRBV30, the J call TRBJ1-1, with a tentative D call TRBD1 (5 bases). The CDR3 extends over 13 amino acids. Per germline, CDR1 GTSNPN and CDR2 SVGIG (reference sequence). Trimming stripped 0 bases from V and 4 bases from J, with 9 bases between. The CDR3 DNA reads as TGTGCCTGGAGTGTGCAGGGAAGCACTGAAGCTTTCTTT. Translated: CAWSVQGSTEAFF.

The chain uses TRBV5-6 and TRBJ2-7, with D possibly matching TRBD1 (5 bases). Trimming cost V 7 bases and J 5 bases, with 10 bases left between them. Per germline, CDR1 SGHDT and CDR2 YYEEEE. This CDR3 has 11 amino acids. The CDR3 bases are TGTGCCAGCGAAGGGGTCCACGAGCAGTACTTC. Translation gives CASEGVHEQYF.

This chain connects TRBV7-8 to TRBJ2-3; D might be TRBD2 (5 bases). CDR1 is SGHVS and CDR2 is FQNEAQ in the germline V gene. Trimming took 2 bases from V and 1 from J, leaving 22 bases between them. CDR3 size: 19 residues. Here the CDR3 reads CASSLYRQTRDSGTDTQYF. In nucleotides, the CDR3 is TGTGCCAGCAGCTTATATCGCCAGACAAGGGATAGCGGCACAGATACGCAGTATTTT.

The chain carries TRBV9 and TRBJ2-3; the match to TRBD1 covers 11 bases. From germline, CDR1 is SGDLS and CDR2 YYNGEE. V dropped 2 bases and J dropped 5; count of bases not matched to a gene: 4. There are 15 residues in the CDR3. The CDR3 is CASSVTGTGGDTQYF. The DNA for the CDR3 is TGTGCCAGCAGCGTTACCGGGACAGGGGGAGATACGCAGTATTTT.

The J gene is TRBJ1-1, the V gene TRBV2; maybe TRBD1 (5 bases). There are 11 residues in the CDR3. Germline CDR1 reads SNHLY; CDR2 reads FYNNEI. The V end lost 7 bases, the J end lost 11 bases, and 14 bases lay between the germline ends. The CDR3 DNA reads TGTGCCAGCATTTATTCGGGGGAGGCTTTCTTT. Protein sequence: CASIYSGEAFF.

The chain is built from TRBV4-2 and TRBJ1-5; maybe TRBD1 (5 bases). Germline V gene sequence: CDR1 LGHNA, CDR2 YNFKEQ. V gave up 5 bases and J gave up 5 bases, with 19 bases separating them. The CDR3 spans 16 residues. The CDR3: CASSEQARGADQPQHF. In nucleotides, the CDR3 is TGTGCCAGCAGCGAACAAGCAAGGGGCGCGGATCAGCCCCAGCATTTT.

V is TRBV19 and J is TRBJ1-4; TRBD1 aligns across 12 bases. After removal of 4 bases from V and 3 bases from J, the junction contained 6 bases not matched to a gene. The germline CDR1 and CDR2 sequences are LNHDA and SQIVND (reference sequence). This CDR3 contains 17 residues. The CDR3 loop reads CASSTPGQGAANEKLFF. CDR3 nucleotides: TGTGCCAGTAGTACTCCGGGACAGGGGGCGGCTAATGAAAAACTGTTTTTT.

The table lists this clone with a count of one. This chain joins TRBV2 and TRBJ1-2; tentative D call: TRBD1 (5 bases). The germline V and J ends were trimmed by 7 bases and 0 bases, with 12 bases remaining between them. The CDR3 runs 14 residues. The germline gives CDR1 SNHLY, CDR2 FYNNEI. CDR3 DNA sequence: TGTGCCAGCAAAAAGACAGAAGCTAACTATGGCTACACCTTC. It codes for CASKKTEANYGYTF.

This rearrangement joins TRBV4-1 to TRBJ1-2; a weak D match, TRBD1 (5 bases). The CDR3 contains 15 residues. V was trimmed by 0 bases and J by 4 bases, leaving 12 bases between them. Germline CDR1 is MGHRA and CDR2 is YSYEKL. CDR3 in DNA: TGCGCCAGCAGCCAAGATGGCGGGGGAAGCTATGGCTACACCTTC. This translates into CASSQDGGGSYGYTF.

This chain uses TRBV14 with TRBJ2-1; TRBD2 might be the D (5 bases). V lost 4 bases and J lost 5, with 21 bases in between. The germline V gene encodes CDR1 SGHDN and CDR2 FVKESK. This CDR3 is built from 17 residues. CDR3 nucleotides: TGTGCCAGCAGCCCCCAAAATCGGGCTAGCAGAAACAATGAGCAGTTCTTC. Its translation: CASSPQNRASRNNEQFF.

V and J are TRBV21-1 and TRBJ2-1; the DNA was not compared with TRBD1, the D call given in the table. TRBV21-1 constitutes a pseudogene. CDR3 size: 16 residues. The CDR3 nucleotides are TGTGCCAGCAGCAAAACCGGGGACAGTCCCTACAATGAGCAGTTCTTC. Its translation is CASSKTGDSPYNEQFF.

The rearrangement joins TRBV11-2 to TRBJ2-7; D is possibly TRBD2 (5 bases). This CDR3 is built from 14 residues. The V gene lost 1 base and the J gene lost 3 bases, with 10 bases spanning the gap. Germline V gene sequence: CDR1 SGHAT, CDR2 FQNNGV. CDR3 bases: TGTGCCAGCAGCTTAGTGAGAGGGTTCTACGAGCAGTACTTC. Translating gives CASSLVRGFYEQYF.

This sequence joins TRBV24-1 and TRBJ1-6; 10 bases are a match to TRBD1. Germline CDR1 is KGHDR and CDR2 is SFDVKD. The CDR3 has 15 residues. V gave up 4 bases and J gave up 8 bases; unmatched junction bases: 4. The CDR3 bases are TGTGCCACCAGTGACACGGGACAGGGGTATTCACCCCTCCACTTT. It translates to CATSDTGQGYSPLHF.

This chain uses TRBV9 with TRBJ2-6; no definite D call. Trimming shortened V by 4 bases and J by 0 bases, and 11 bases separated the two germline ends. The CDR3 runs to 16 residues. CDR1 and CDR2 (germline): SGDLS, YYNGEE. The CDR3 sequence is CASSPRLASGANVLTF. The CDR3 region has the DNA TGTGCCAGCAGCCCCAGACTCGCCTCTGGGGCCAACGTCCTGACTTTC.

The chain recombines TRBV10-3 with TRBJ2-7, with D unclear. V gave up 2 bases and J gave up 2 bases, with 10 bases separating them. Germline V gives CDR1 ENHRY, CDR2 SYGVKD. The CDR3 runs 14 residues. The CDR3: CAISEEASAYEQYF. In DNA, the CDR3 is TGTGCCATCAGTGAGGAGGCCTCGGCCTACGAGCAGTACTTC.